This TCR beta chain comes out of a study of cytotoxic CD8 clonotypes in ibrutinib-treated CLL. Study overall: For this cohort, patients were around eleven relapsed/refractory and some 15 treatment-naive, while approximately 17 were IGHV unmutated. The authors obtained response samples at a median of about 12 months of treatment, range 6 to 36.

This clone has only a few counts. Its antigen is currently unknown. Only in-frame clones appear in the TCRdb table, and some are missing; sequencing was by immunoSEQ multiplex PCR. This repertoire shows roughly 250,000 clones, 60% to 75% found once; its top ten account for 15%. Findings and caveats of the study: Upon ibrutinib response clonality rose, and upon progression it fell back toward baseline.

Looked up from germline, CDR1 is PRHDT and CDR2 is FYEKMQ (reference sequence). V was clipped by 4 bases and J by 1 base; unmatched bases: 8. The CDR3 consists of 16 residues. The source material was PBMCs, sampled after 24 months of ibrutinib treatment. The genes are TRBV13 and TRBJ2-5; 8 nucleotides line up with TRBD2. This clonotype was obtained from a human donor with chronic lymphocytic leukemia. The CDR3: CASSSGGSGTQETQYF. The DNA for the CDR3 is TGTGCCAGCAGCTCTGGGGGTAGCGGGACCCAAGAGACCCAGTACTTC.